This T cell receptor beta chain was sequenced during a study of T cell responses to AZD1222 COVID-19 vaccine. Study as a whole: Analysis merged second doses at about 4 or about 12 weeks. The study, taken as a whole, reports: Recipients of AZD1222 seropositive at baseline numbered only 6 or 7. Most donors were white British and more were female, and clonal diversity was possibly underestimated.

Comments on this clone: Its specificity is unknown.

Trimming left V 2 bases short and J 7 bases short, with 17 bases between. This CDR3 has 15 residues. Germline CDR1 reads MDHEN; CDR2 reads SYDVKM. TCRdb keeps only in-frame clones here, not all; method: immunoSEQ multiplex PCR. The sample yields 150,000 or so clones, roughly 92% seen once. The source was peripheral blood, collected on day 0 of AZD1222 vaccination. The rearrangement uses TRBV28 and TRBJ2-5; TRBD1 is a possible D gene (5 bases). The origin of this receptor is an adult in good health. The CDR3 is CASSLVTGSWGTQYF. In DNA, the CDR3 is TGTGCCAGCAGTTTAGTCACAGGCTCCTGGGGGACCCAGTACTTC.